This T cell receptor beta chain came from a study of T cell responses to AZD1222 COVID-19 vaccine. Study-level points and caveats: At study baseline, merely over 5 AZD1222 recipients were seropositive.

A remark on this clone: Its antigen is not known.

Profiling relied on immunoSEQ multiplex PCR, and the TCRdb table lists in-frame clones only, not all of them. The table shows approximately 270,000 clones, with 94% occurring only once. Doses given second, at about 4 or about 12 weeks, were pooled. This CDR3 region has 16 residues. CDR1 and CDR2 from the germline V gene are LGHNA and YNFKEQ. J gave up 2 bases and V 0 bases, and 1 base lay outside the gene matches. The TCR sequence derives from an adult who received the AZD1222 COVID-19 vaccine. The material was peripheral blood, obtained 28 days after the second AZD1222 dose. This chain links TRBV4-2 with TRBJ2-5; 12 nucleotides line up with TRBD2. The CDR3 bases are TGTGCCAGCAGCCAAGACCTAGCGGGAGGGCAAGAGACCCAGTACTTC. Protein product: CASSQDLAGGQETQYF.